Listed below are T cell receptor beta chains from one sample, sequenced in a study of memory CD4+ T cells and cytomegalovirus serostatus. The data were produced by immunoSEQ multiplex PCR, yet TCRdb's version contains in-frame clones alone and is incomplete. There are tens of thousands of clones in the sample; approximately 82% occur only once, and just under 0.5% lies in the top ten. Sequencing input: memory CD4+ T cells from blood. The receptor source for this set is an adult in good health and CMV-seronegative. Some clones in this sample may be carry-over from other donors' samples. Both conserved end residues are part of each CDR3. D genes are given only for firm matches. Only part of the rows carry a size: once, few, many, or a class if the clone is expanded.

j_gene,d_gene,v_gene,abundance,CDR3aa,CDR3nt
TRBJ2-2,TRBD1,TRBV18,.,CASSPGQGGELFF,TGTGCCAGCTCACCGGGACAGGGAGGGGAGCTGTTTTTT
TRBJ2-3,TRBD2,TRBV5-1,.,CASSLAAGDTDTQYF,TGCGCCAGCAGCTTGGCCGCGGGAGACACAGATACGCAGTATTTT
TRBJ2-7,.,TRBV7-7,.,CASSLGQKSEQYF,TGTGCTAGCAGCTTAGGACAGAAAAGCGAGCAGTACTTC
TRBJ2-5,TRBD2,TRBV4-1,.,CASSRQGLAGETQYF,TGCGCCAGCAGCCGCCAAGGACTAGCGGGAGAGACCCAGTACTTC
TRBJ2-7,.,TRBV28,.,CASSQEKQYF,TGTGCCAGCAGTCAAGAGAAGCAGTACTTC
TRBJ2-1,.,TRBV30,.,CAWSVRGTGRLRQFF,TGTGCCTGGAGTGTACGGGGGACTGGTCGGTTGCGGCAGTTCTTC
TRBJ2-1,TRBD2,TRBV5-1,.,CASSLGPSGRGNEQFF,TGCGCCAGCAGCTTGGGACCTAGCGGGAGGGGCAATGAGCAGTTCTTC
TRBJ1-2,TRBD1,TRBV28,few,CASSSPTGAVDYGYTF,TGTGCCAGCAGTAGCCCGACAGGGGCCGTTGACTATGGCTACACCTTC
TRBJ2-1,.,TRBV6-1,.,CASTRTSLYNEQFF,TGTGCCAGCACCCGGACCTCGCTTTACAATGAGCAGTTCTTC
TRBJ1-2,TRBD1,TRBV7-2,.,CASSLGDRGIGGYTF,TGTGCCAGCAGCTTAGGGGACAGGGGTATCGGTGGCTACACCTTC
TRBJ1-2,.,TRBV28,once,CASRALHKNYGYTF,TGTGCCAGCAGGGCCCTTCACAAAAACTATGGCTACACCTTC
TRBJ2-1,.,TRBV4-3,.,CASSQDPRGEQFF,TGCGCCAGCAGCCAAGATCCGCGCGGTGAGCAGTTCTTC
TRBJ1-1,TRBD1,TRBV6-5,once,CASSYSGTGAFF,TGTGCCAGCAGTTACTCTGGGACAGGGGCTTTCTTT
TRBJ2-2,.,TRBV10-3,.,CAISESDRGTGELFF,TGTGCCATCAGTGAGTCGGACAGAGGCACCGGGGAGCTGTTTTTT
TRBJ2-1,TRBD2,TRBV7-2,.,CASLGFLAGTYNEQFF,TGTGCCAGCCTAGGGTTCCTAGCGGGGACCTACAATGAGCAGTTCTTC
TRBJ1-3,.,TRBV10-3,.,CAISESMTGSAKGNTIYF,TGTGCCATCAGTGAGTCGATGACTGGGTCAGCAAAGGGAAACACCATATATTTT
TRBJ2-3,TRBD2,TRBV27,.,CASSLSVSSGHTDTQYF,TGTGCCAGCAGTTTATCGGTTTCTAGCGGCCACACAGATACGCAGTATTTT
TRBJ2-2,TRBD2,TRBV5-8,.,CASSSSGRAGELFF,TGTGCCAGCAGCTCTAGCGGGAGGGCCGGGGAGCTGTTTTTT
TRBJ2-5,TRBD2,TRBV5-1,.,CASSYLAGNQETQYF,TGCGCCAGCAGCTACCTAGCGGGAAATCAAGAGACCCAGTACTTC
TRBJ2-7,.,TRBV30,.,CAWTGGAGALGEQYF,TGTGCCTGGACCGGAGGGGCAGGGGCTCTCGGCGAGCAGTACTTC
TRBJ1-2,TRBD1,TRBV6-1,.,CASSAGQGAVTYGYTF,TGTGCCAGCAGTGCGGGACAGGGGGCCGTTACCTATGGCTACACCTTC
TRBJ2-3,TRBD1,TRBV10-3,once,CASRDSRTDTQYF,TGTGCCTCCCGGGACAGTCGCACAGATACGCAGTATTTT
TRBJ2-7,.,TRBV28,.,CASSFKARQYF,TGTGCCAGCAGTTTCAAGGCCAGGCAGTACTTC
TRBJ2-7,TRBD1,TRBV7-3,.,CASSLLGQGTYEQYF,TGTGCCAGCAGCTTACTGGGACAGGGAACCTACGAGCAGTACTTC
TRBJ2-7,TRBD1,TRBV4-1,.,CASSQTATGPYEQYF,TGCGCCAGCAGCCAAACGGCGACAGGGCCCTACGAGCAGTACTTC
TRBJ2-5,.,TRBV5-4,.,CASSRDFQETQYF,TGTGCCAGCAGCCGGGACTTCCAAGAGACCCAGTACTTC
TRBJ2-1,TRBD2,TRBV2,.,CASSKWLAGGEQFF,TGTGCCAGCTCTAAGTGGCTAGCGGGAGGGGAGCAGTTCTTC
TRBJ2-3,.,TRBV12-5,.,CASGPGLSASDTQYF,TGTGCTAGTGGCCCGGGTTTGTCAGCATCCGATACGCAGTATTTT
TRBJ1-2,.,TRBV7-2,.,CASSFPRGGAPNYGYTF,TGTGCCAGCAGCTTTCCTCGGGGGGGGGCGCCTAACTATGGCTACACCTTC
TRBJ1-1,.,TRBV4-2,.,CASSQGWAENTEAFF,TGTGCCAGCAGCCAAGGGTGGGCGGAAAACACTGAAGCTTTCTTT
TRBJ2-4,TRBD2,TRBV7-2,.,CASSVQPPGGRAKNIQYF,TGTGCCAGCAGCGTCCAACCTCCGGGCGGGAGAGCCAAAAACATTCAGTACTTC
TRBJ1-1,.,TRBV5-1,.,CASSLIGGANTEAFF,TGCGCCAGCAGCTTGATAGGGGGGGCGAACACTGAAGCTTTCTTT
TRBJ1-5,TRBD1,TRBV19,.,CASSRETGTGVDYSNQPQHF,TGTGCCAGTAGTCGAGAAACCGGGACAGGAGTAGATTATAGCAATCAGCCCCAGCATTTT
TRBJ2-6,.,TRBV2,.,CASSDPNVLTF,TGTGCCAGCAGTGATCCCAACGTCCTGACTTTC